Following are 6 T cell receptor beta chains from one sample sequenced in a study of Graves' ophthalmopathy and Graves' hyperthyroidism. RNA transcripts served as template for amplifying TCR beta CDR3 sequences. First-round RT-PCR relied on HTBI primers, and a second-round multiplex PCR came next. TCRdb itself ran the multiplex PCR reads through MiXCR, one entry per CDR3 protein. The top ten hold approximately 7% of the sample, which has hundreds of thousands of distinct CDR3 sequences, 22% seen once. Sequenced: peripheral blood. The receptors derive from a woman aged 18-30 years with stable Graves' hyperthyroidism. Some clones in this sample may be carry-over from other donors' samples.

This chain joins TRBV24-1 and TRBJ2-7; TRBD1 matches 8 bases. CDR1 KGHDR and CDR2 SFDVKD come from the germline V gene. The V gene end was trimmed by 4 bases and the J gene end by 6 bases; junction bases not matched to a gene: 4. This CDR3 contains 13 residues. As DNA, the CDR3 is TGTGCCACCAGTGAAATTACAGGGGGCGAGCAGTACTTC. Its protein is CATSEITGGEQYF.

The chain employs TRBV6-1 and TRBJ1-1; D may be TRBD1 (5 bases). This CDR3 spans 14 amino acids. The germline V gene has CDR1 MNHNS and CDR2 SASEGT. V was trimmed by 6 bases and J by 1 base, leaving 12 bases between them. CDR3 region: CASSSGHENTEAFF. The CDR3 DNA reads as TGTGCCAGCAGCTCAGGACACGAGAACACTGAAGCTTTCTTT.

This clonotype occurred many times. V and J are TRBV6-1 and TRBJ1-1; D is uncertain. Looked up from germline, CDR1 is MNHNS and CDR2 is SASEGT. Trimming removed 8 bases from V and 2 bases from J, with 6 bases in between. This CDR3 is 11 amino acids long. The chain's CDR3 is CASFINTEAFF. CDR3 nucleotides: TGTGCCAGCTTCATCAACACTGAAGCTTTCTTT.

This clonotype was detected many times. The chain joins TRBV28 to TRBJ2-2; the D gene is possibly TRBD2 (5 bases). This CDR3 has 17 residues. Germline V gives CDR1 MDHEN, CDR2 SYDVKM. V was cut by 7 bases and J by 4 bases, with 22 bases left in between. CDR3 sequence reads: CASTGNLAAASTGELFF. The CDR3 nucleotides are TGTGCCAGCACCGGAAATCTCGCAGCGGCTTCCACCGGGGAGCTGTTTTTT.

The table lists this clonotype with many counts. The CDR3 region is CSARDPGTGYNSPLHF. CDR3 bases: TGCAGTGCTAGAGACCCAGGGACAGGCTATAATTCACCCCTCCACTTT. The chain recombines TRBV20-1 with TRBJ1-6, with 8 bases matching TRBD1. The germline V gene has CDR1 DFQATT and CDR2 SNEGSKA (reference sequence). The CDR3 consists of 16 residues. J gave up 3 bases and V 0 bases, and 4 bases lay outside the gene matches.

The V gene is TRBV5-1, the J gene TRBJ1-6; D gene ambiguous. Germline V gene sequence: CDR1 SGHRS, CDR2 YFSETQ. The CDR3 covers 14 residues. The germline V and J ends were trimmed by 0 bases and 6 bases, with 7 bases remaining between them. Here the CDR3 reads CASSLEQSNSPLHF. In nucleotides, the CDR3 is TGCGCCAGCAGCTTGGAACAGAGTAATTCACCCCTCCACTTT.